This T cell receptor (beta chain) was sequenced during a study of T-cell memory formation after mild COVID-19. Study-level findings and limits: Balance between CD4 and CD8 was seen in clones contracting day 15 to 85, and a CD4+ lean was seen in later expanders.

Worth noting for this clonotype: Its antigen is still unknown.

The 5'RACE method, run with constant-segment primers, produced TCR alpha and TCR beta cDNA libraries (carrying sample barcodes and UMIs). TCRdb reanalysed the 5' RACE reads using MiXCR and keeps one entry per CDR3 protein. Of approximately 500,000 distinct CDR3 sequences listed, more than 20% are singletons. The receptor's source is an adult woman who had mild COVID-19 (a few samples of this study predate the infection). Cell type and time point are not known. Sequencing was performed on PBMCs or a T cell subset sorted from them (not recorded which).

The CDR3 DNA sequence: TGCAGCGTTGCCCGGACAGGGGCCACAGATACGCAGTATTTT. Its protein is CSVARTGATDTQYF. The chain uses TRBV29-1 and TRBJ2-3; 9 bases align to TRBD1. Trimming removed 4 bases from V and 2 bases from J; junction bases left unmatched: 4. The CDR3 sequence is 14 residues long. Per germline, CDR1 SQVTM and CDR2 ANQGSEA.